This TCR beta chain was identified during a study of T cell repertoires in cytomegalovirus infection. As concerns this clonotype: What it binds is unknown.

The CDR3 is 13 amino acids. CDR1 and CDR2 from the germline V gene are MNHNY and SVGAGI (reference sequence). Trimming cost V 7 bases and J 4 bases, with 13 bases left between them. In TCRdb, the reads were re-called with MiXCR into one record per CDR3 protein. This table has about 830,000 distinct CDR3 sequences, 30% to 35% appearing once. The rearrangement links TRBV6-6 to TRBJ1-2; D call uncertain. The receptor was isolated from a human donor in good health (CMV status not recorded). Some clones in this sample may be carry-over from other donors' samples. This specimen was cultured CD8+ T cells from PBMCs, taken from culture after CMV antigen stimulation. The CDR3 nucleotides read TGTGCCAGCACCGGGCGGGGAGGCTATGGCTACACCTTC. Its protein product is CASTGRGGYGYTF.